This TCR beta chain was sequenced during a study of PD-L1 blockade in urothelial cancer. Repertoires were generated with immunoSEQ multiplex PCR, while TCRdb's copy carries only in-frame clones and drops some. This table has about 84,000 clones, 90% to 95% appearing once. Trimming pared 4 bases from V and 8 bases from J, leaving 20 bases between. This CDR3 is built from 15 residues. Germline CDR1 LGHNA, CDR2 YSLEER. This clone is a singleton in its sample. Patient sample counts ranged from 1 to 8, pretreatment and on-treatment. This receptor was obtained from a man in his sixties with urothelial cancer. V is TRBV4-3 and J is TRBJ1-2, with a possible D match to TRBD1 (5 bases). The sample was PBMCs, taken around atezolizumab (anti-PD-L1) treatment. The CDR3 is CASSRGGPHPYGYTF. The CDR3 region has the DNA TGCGCCAGCAGCCGGGGGGGACCTCACCCCTACGGCTACACCTTC.